This T cell receptor beta chain was obtained from a study of PD-L1 blockade in urothelial cancer (TCRdb year 2017). About the study as a whole: Therapy was started at some point between 2013 and 2015 for all patients, and atezolizumab 1,200 mg was administered intravenously every 3 weeks. The study was an exploratory multi-omic analysis of somatic, immune and clinical correlates of response to PD-L1 blockade with atezolizumab in urothelial cancer. An ECOG performance status of 0 or 1 was recorded for the patients, and 0 to 3 prior chemotherapy regimens had been received by the patients. Pretreatment blood TCR-seq was available for about 28 patients, at least one posttreatment blood collection was obtained for about 24 patients, and tumor TCR-seq was available for about 24 patients. Whole exome sequencing and RNA sequencing of pretreatment tumors were performed alongside TCR sequencing in the same patients. About 85% of the roughly 29 patients were identified as males with urothelial cancer of bladder origin, and a prior smoking history was reported by 18 of 29 patients. Blood samples were analyzed at 3 weeks after treatment start (second dose) and at 6 weeks after treatment start. Durable clinical benefit was achieved by nine patients and was not achieved by 20 patients. Pretreatment tumor samples and matched peripheral blood, collected serially before and after atezolizumab treatment, underwent TCR sequencing. Blood samples gave a median of around 140,000 T cells and 77,000 or so unique TCRs, with a median clonality of approximately 0.08. Durable clinical benefit was defined as progression-free survival longer than 6 months, and TCR features were also tested against progression-free and overall survival. What the study reported, not specific to this receptor: Patients with durable benefit showed greater expansion of tumor-associated TCR clones in peripheral blood 3 weeks after starting treatment (n ≈ 21, p = 0.022). Improved progression-free and overall survival was found to be associated with pretreatment peripheral blood TCR clonality below the median. Because the sample size was small (n of about 29) and many exploratory analyses were performed, the results are intended to be hypothesis-generating.

In regard to this clone: It lacks a known antigen. The sample holds no much larger clone one base away, and base qualities are not on file.

The cohort comprised around 31 patients with locally advanced or metastatic urothelial carcinoma treated at Memorial Sloan Kettering on a trial protocol. Peripheral blood mononuclear cells were collected from each patient pretreatment and during treatment, giving between 1 and 8 total time points per patient. The Qiagen DNeasy Blood extraction kit was used to purify genomic DNA from total PBMCs and from tumor samples. PBMCs were collected pretreatment and during treatment, and were isolated and stored as previously described. Looking up the germline V gene yields CDR1 SGHTA and CDR2 FQGNSA. The CDR3 holds 17 amino acids from the cysteine to the phenylalanine. Only the CDR3 portion is preserved as DNA: 51 bases, with reading frame beginning at the first base. V and J are truncated by 2 bases and 5 bases respectively, leaving an intervening sequence of 21 bases. Synthetic TCR analog templates were spiked into each PCR to estimate absolute template abundance from read counts. TCRbeta CDR3 regions were amplified from genomic DNA with bias-controlled V and J gene primers using the immunoSEQ assay. Sequencing of rearranged TCRbeta segments was performed at approximately 20X coverage. Regarding the original processing steps: Clustering was used to correct sequencing errors, and CDR3s were annotated against IMGT to assign V, D and J genes. Only productive TCRbeta rearrangements were used in downstream analyses, excluding out-of-frame or stop-codon sequences. Clonality was calculated as one minus the Shannon entropy normalized by the log of the number of unique productive sequences. Fisher's exact test with Benjamini-Hochberg correction, at a threshold of adjusted p below 0.01, was used to find clones that differed between time points or between blood and tumor. TCRdb retrieved this table from immuneACCESS and kept in-frame rearrangements only. Not all clones are present; in checked studies, unresolved V genes account for under half, and no reason is known for the remainder. The V and J calls and clone size come from that table; D and trimming were worked out from the DNA. The sample yields tens of thousands of clones; 85% to 95% were counted once. The top ten clonotypes cover 8.5% to 9.5% of the sample.

The source was PBMCs, collected around atezolizumab (anti-PD-L1) treatment. This receptor was obtained from a man aged 60 to 75 with urothelial cancer. The chain employs TRBV7-2 and TRBJ2-5, with TRBD2 perhaps the D gene, on 6 matching bases. The CDR3 protein: CASSLYPGDPTYETQYF. DNA sequence: TGTGCCAGCAGCTTATATCCGGGGGACCCCACGTACGAGACCCAGTACTTC.